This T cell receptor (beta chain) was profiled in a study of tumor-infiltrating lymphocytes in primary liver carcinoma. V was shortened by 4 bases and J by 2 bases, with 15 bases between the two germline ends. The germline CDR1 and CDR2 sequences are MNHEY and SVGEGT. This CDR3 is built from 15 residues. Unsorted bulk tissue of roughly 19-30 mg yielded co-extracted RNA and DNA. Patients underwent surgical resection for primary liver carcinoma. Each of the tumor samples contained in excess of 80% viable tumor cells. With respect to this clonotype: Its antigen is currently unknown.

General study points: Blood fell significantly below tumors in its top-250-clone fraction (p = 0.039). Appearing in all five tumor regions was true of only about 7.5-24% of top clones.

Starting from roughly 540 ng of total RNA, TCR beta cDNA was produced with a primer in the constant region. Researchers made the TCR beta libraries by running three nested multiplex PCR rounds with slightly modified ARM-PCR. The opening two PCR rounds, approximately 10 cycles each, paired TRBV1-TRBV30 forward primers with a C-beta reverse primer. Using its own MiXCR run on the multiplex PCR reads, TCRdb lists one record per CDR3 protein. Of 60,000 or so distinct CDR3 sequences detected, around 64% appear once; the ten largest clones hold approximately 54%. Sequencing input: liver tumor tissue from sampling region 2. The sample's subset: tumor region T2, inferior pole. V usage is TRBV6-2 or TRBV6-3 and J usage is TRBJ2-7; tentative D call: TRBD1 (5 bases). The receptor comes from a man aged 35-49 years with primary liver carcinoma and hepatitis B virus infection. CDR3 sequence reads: CASSCSRTSAYEQYF. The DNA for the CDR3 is TGTGCCAGCAGTTGCTCGAGGACATCAGCCTACGAGCAGTACTTC.